This passage covers 8 T cell receptor beta chains from one sample sequenced in a study of molecular identifiers for immune sequencing clone quantification (dated 2018 in TCRdb). Libraries were made using PCR. These reads were obtained on an Illumina HiSeq 4000. TCRdb reran the public reads through fastp at Q25 and MiXCR, keeping productive beta chains. Identical CDR3 proteins give one entry, which carries the most common genes and DNA. For this sample there are about 640,000 distinct CDR3 sequences; about 20% appear just once. The biggest ten clones account for roughly 0.9% of the sample. Specimen: naive CD8+ T cells from blood, with Jurkat cell RNA spiked in. What the cell subset or site label conveys for this sample: FACS-sorted CD8+CD4-CCR7+CD45RA+ naive T cells. The receptors derive from a human donor in good health. Some libraries in this study had Jurkat cell RNA spiked in.

Notes on this clonotype: Since a much larger clone is just one base distant, this may be a read error. The J gene is TRBJ2-7, the V gene TRBV29-1, with D possibly matching TRBD1 (5 bases). The CDR3 runs to 11 residues. In germline, CDR1 is SQVTM, CDR2 ANQGSEA. CDR3 sequence (DNA): TGCGGCGTTGCTAGGGGCGGCGAGCAGTACTTC. It translates to CGVARGGEQYF.

On this clonotype: Sequence at one end of the junction differs from germline and may be a read error. The J gene is TRBJ1-1, the V gene TRBV27; D is perhaps TRBD1 (6 bases). The CDR3 spans 13 residues. CDR1 and CDR2 (germline): MNHEY, SMNVEV (reference sequence). The CDR3 coding sequence is TGTGCCAGCAGTTTAGACAGGAACACTAAAGCTTTCTTT. The encoded protein is CASSLDRNTKAFF.

This clonotype was found many times. The chain recombines TRBV12-3 or TRBV12-4 with TRBJ2-7, with a tentative D call TRBD2 (5 bases). This CDR3 is built from 14 residues. V lost 3 bases and J 3 bases, leaving 12 bases between the germline ends. In DNA, the CDR3 is TGTGCCAGCAGTTTGGTTGTCGCGGGCTACGAGCAGTACTTC. Translation gives CASSLVVAGYEQYF.

This clonotype was picked up a small number of times. The V call is TRBV15, the J call TRBJ2-1; a possible D gene is TRBD2 (7 bases). The CDR3 is 19 residues long. The V end was cut by 8 bases, the J end by 0 bases, with 26 bases between. Germline CDR1 LNHNV, CDR2 YYDKDF (reference sequence). CDR3 nucleotides: TGTGCCACCCAACACTTTTATGGGGGGGGGGCAACCTCCTACAATGAGCAGTTCTTC. Translated, it gives CATQHFYGGGATSYNEQFF.

The chain uses TRBV28 and TRBJ2-2; 9 bases align to TRBD1. Germline V gene sequence: CDR1 MDHEN, CDR2 SYDVKM. This CDR3 is built from 14 residues. Losses at the gene ends were 7 bases for V and 3 bases for J; bases not matched to a gene: 3. CDR3 coding DNA: TGTGCCAGCACCGACAGGGGGTACACCGGGGAGCTGTTTTTT. The encoded protein is CASTDRGYTGELFF. The full variable domain, in which reference TRBV28 and TRBJ2-2 provide the parts outside the CDR3, is DVKVTQSSRYLVKRTGEKVFLECVQDMDHENMFWYRQDPGLGLRLIYFSYDVKMKEKGDIPEGYSVSREKKERFSLILESASTNQTSMYLCASTDRGYTGELFFGEGSRLTVL.

This clonotype was observed many times. The chain joins TRBV10-2 to TRBJ2-3, with 9 bases matching TRBD2. The germline V gene encodes CDR1 WSHSY and CDR2 SAAADI. The CDR3 consists of 18 residues. J was trimmed by 5 bases and V by 8 bases; bases with no gene match: 20. CDR3 residues: CASGFPRVGGGALDTQYF. In nucleotides, the CDR3 is TGCGCCAGCGGATTCCCGCGGGTAGGCGGGGGGGCCTTAGATACGCAGTATTTT.

Of note for this clonotype: Since a much larger clone is just one base distant, this may be a read error. The rearrangement links TRBV6-6 to TRBJ1-5; no reliable D call. With 2 bases removed from V and 6 bases from J, the gap between germline ends came to 14 bases. The CDR3 loop spans 15 amino acids. CDR1 MNHNY and CDR2 SVGAGI come from the germline V gene (reference sequence). Here the CDR3 DNA reads TGTGCCAGCAGTTACCCCGGGCAGTTAAGTCAGCCCCAGCATTTT. Its protein product is CASSYPGQLSQPQHF.

In this sample, this clonotype turned up a few times. The gene calls are TRBV4-3 and TRBJ1-1, with D perhaps matching TRBD1 (6 bases). Germline V CDR1 and CDR2: LGHNA, YSLEER. The CDR3 consists of 18 residues. Deletions cut 0 bases from V and 4 bases from J, with 21 bases between. In DNA, the CDR3 is TGCGCCAGCAGCCAAGATTCGCTTATAGGGGGTTGGGGCACTGAAGCTTTCTTT. It yields the protein CASSQDSLIGGWGTEAFF.